This T cell receptor (beta chain) was captured in a study of spatial heterogeneity in lung cancer. As to time point: blood at routine non-recurrence follow-up after resection. Unsorted samples of tumor, nontumor lung or frozen PBMC had their whole RNA sequenced. The CDR3 totals 15 residues. V shed 3 bases and J shed 2 bases, with 13 bases lying between them. The germline CDR1 and CDR2 sequences are SGDLS and YYNGEE. In this sample, this clonotype turned up many times. TCRdb redid the calling of the 5' RACE reads with MiXCR, one entry per CDR3 protein. The repertoire holds about 120,000 distinct CDR3 sequences, with roughly an eighth as singletons.

This specimen was PBMCs, taken at follow-up. This receptor was taken from a male donor with early-stage non-small cell lung cancer. V gene TRBV9 combines with J gene TRBJ2-3; the D gene could be TRBD1 or TRBD2 (5 bases each). The CDR3 loop is CASSGLGDPTDTQYF. The CDR3 DNA sequence: TGTGCCAGCAGCGGACTCGGGGACCCCACAGATACGCAGTATTTT.